This TCR beta chain was identified in a study of blood T cell repertoires in COVID-19 (TCRdb year 2020). With regard to the full study: Samples covering the acute and convalescent phases of COVID-19 were provided by collaborators in the United States, Italy and Spain. The prospective study material was composed of cDNA or gDNA derived from T cells, B-cell-depleted T cells, or PBMCs. Deeply sampled blood TCRbeta repertoires from subjects exposed to, actively infected with, or recovered from COVID-19 were included in the dataset. Sample metadata almost always included a de-identified subject ID, COVID-19 status, age in years and sex. The repertoires were released in a freely available public database intended as a resource for research on the immune response to SARS-CoV-2. Where HLA class I and class II types were available, the types were taken from metadata supplied by the sample provider, not from assay-based typing. The samples were drawn from two sources: the first 160 participants of the ongoing ImmuneRACE study, and 950 to 1,500 subjects contributed by 6 global collaborators. Results and caveats for the whole study, not just this receptor: Clinical and demographic metadata were provided uncurated, with the amount varying by source and participant.

The collaborating institutions used their own protocols to collect whole blood in K2EDTA tubes. For TCRbeta analysis, collaborators shipped samples as frozen whole blood, isolated PBMCs, or DNA extracted from either of those sample types. As to this clone: Its antigen is not yet known. No base quality values were provided; no much bigger clone lies one nucleotide off.

V lost 6 bases and J lost 4 bases; the stretch between them is 6 bases long. Inclusive of the bounding cysteine and phenylalanine, the CDR3 is 11 residues long. Of the read, only the CDR3 DNA is kept; its 33 bases are in frame from base 1. CDR1 and CDR2, per the germline V gene, are MNHEY and SVGAGI. TCRbeta CDR3 regions were amplified from genomic DNA using the immunoSEQ Assay, a bias-controlled multiplex PCR. On the study's bioinformatics: Within the assay, amplification of reference gene primers was used to estimate how many nucleated cells each sample contained. Sequence reads were collapsed and filtered to measure the absolute abundance of every unique TCRbeta CDR3 rearrangement. For each sample, productive Simpson clonality was calculated as the square root of Simpson's diversity index over productive rearrangements. What TCRdb holds here is the immuneACCESS table cut down to in-frame rearrangements. Part of the clones is not present; checked against another copy, under half of the missing clones reflect an unresolved V gene, and the others are unexplained. V, J and clone size are those of that table, while D and trimming were read from the DNA. The sample profile shows 45,000 to 65,000 clones; roughly 89% of them were found once. Of the sample, around 5% falls within the top ten clones.

This sequence was found in a man aged 55 to 70 with active COVID-19. Sequencing was performed on peripheral blood. The rearrangement joined TRBV6-5 to TRBJ2-5; there is no confident call for the D gene. The nucleotide sequence is TGTGCCAGCAGCCTCTTAGAGACCCAGTACTTC. This yields the protein CASSLLETQYF.